These 30 T cell receptor beta chains share one sample of origin, sequenced in a study of OX40 agonist ivuxolimab in advanced cancers. Using immunoSEQ multiplex PCR, the repertoire was profiled, and TCRdb retains in-frame clones only, with some absent. The sample shows several thousand clones, 70% of them seen only once. The source was CD4+ or CD8+ T cells sorted from blood, collected in a trial of the OX40 agonist ivuxolimab. Receptors originate from an adult with an advanced solid tumor such as melanoma, head and neck, liver or kidney cancer.

This chain connects TRBV11-3 to TRBJ2-2; D tentatively fits TRBD1 or TRBD2 (5 bases each). The CDR3 runs 14 residues. Looked up from germline, CDR1 is SGHNT and CDR2 is YENEEA. The ends were cut back, 3 bases at V and 7 bases at J, with 12 bases in the middle. The CDR3 protein is CASSFPGAGGELFF. The CDR3 nucleotides read TGTGCCAGCAGCTTTCCCGGGGCGGGCGGGGAGCTGTTTTTT.

The gene calls are TRBV7-9 and TRBJ2-7; TRBD2 matches at 9 bases. Per germline, CDR1 SEHNR and CDR2 FQNEAQ (reference sequence). J lost 6 bases, V lost 2 bases, and 5 bases had no gene match. This CDR3 has 14 amino acids. The CDR3 loop is CASSLSGLAPEQYF. The CDR3 region has the DNA TGTGCCAGCAGCTTATCGGGACTAGCCCCCGAGCAGTACTTC.

This clone has a handful of counts. The V gene is TRBV29-1, the J gene TRBJ1-1; no clear D. CDR3 length equals 13 residues. Looked up from germline, CDR1 is SQVTM and CDR2 is ANQGSEA. Trimming took 0 bases from V and 1 from J, leaving 6 bases between them. CDR3 in amino acids: CSVEDLGNTEAFF. Written as DNA, the CDR3 is TGCAGCGTTGAAGATCTGGGGAACACTGAAGCTTTCTTT.

The chain couples TRBV4-3 to TRBJ2-1, with D uncertain. The CDR3 runs to 14 residues. Trimming removed 1 base at V and 4 bases at J, with 8 bases between. CDR1 and CDR2 from the germline V gene are LGHNA and YSLEER. The CDR3 nucleotides read TGCGCCAGCAGCCAAGTAGCCAATTACAATGAGCAGTTCTTC. Translated: CASSQVANYNEQFF.

V is TRBV27 and J is TRBJ1-1; no definite D call. The V end lost 3 bases, the J end lost 1 base, and 9 bases lay between the germline ends. CDR1 MNHEY and CDR2 SMNVEV come from the germline V gene (reference sequence). The CDR3 covers 14 residues. The CDR3 DNA reads TGTGCCAGCAGTTTCGGAGGACCGAACACTGAAGCTTTCTTT. It encodes CASSFGGPNTEAFF.

The chain recombines TRBV2 with TRBJ2-1; D gene uncertain. Trimming stripped 3 bases from V and 7 bases from J, with 7 bases between. The CDR3 length is 12 residues. CDR1 SNHLY and CDR2 FYNNEI come from the germline V gene. CDR3 nucleotide sequence: TGTGCCAGCAGTGACCCCCGGAATGAGCAGTTCTTC. The encoded protein is CASSDPRNEQFF.

The genes are TRBV2 and TRBJ2-3; 9 bases agree with TRBD2. The CDR3 is made up of 15 amino acids. J was trimmed by 4 bases and V by 5 bases; bases with no gene match: 7. The germline V gene has CDR1 SNHLY and CDR2 FYNNEI. DNA of the CDR3: TGTGCCAGCAGTCCCGGGACTAGCTCCGCAGATACGCAGTATTTT. It codes for CASSPGTSSADTQYF. Full variable domain (rest looked up from reference TRBV2 and TRBJ2-3): EPEVTQTPSHQVTQMGQEVILRCVPISNHLYFYWYRQILGQKVEFLVSFYNNEISEKSEIFDDQFSVERPDGSNFTLKIRSTKLEDSAMYFCASSPGTSSADTQYFGPGTRLTVL.

The rearrangement links TRBV5-6 to TRBJ1-1; D perhaps matches TRBD1 (5 bases). V lost 2 bases and J 3 bases, leaving 14 bases between the germline ends. Germline lookup yields CDR1 SGHDT and CDR2 YYEEEE. The CDR3 runs 15 residues. CDR3 DNA sequence: TGTGCCAGCAGCTTTGGGCCGGGACTCTACACTGAAGCTTTCTTT. This encodes CASSFGPGLYTEAFF.

This clone appeared once. This sequence joins TRBV2 and TRBJ1-5; D unclear. The V gene lost 0 bases and the J gene lost 7 bases, with 16 bases spanning the gap. This CDR3 comprises 16 residues. Germline values: CDR1 SNHLY, CDR2 FYNNEI. CDR3 region: CASSEAGSVVGQPQHF. In DNA, the CDR3 is TGTGCCAGCAGTGAAGCTGGCTCGGTAGTTGGGCAGCCCCAGCATTTT.

J is TRBJ1-1 and V is TRBV7-6; D ambiguous. V dropped 5 bases and J dropped 0 bases, with 7 bases sitting between them. This CDR3 is built from 13 residues. Germline V gene sequence: CDR1 SGHVS, CDR2 FNYEAQ. The CDR3 loop reads CASSPRMNTEAFF. DNA for the CDR3: TGTGCCAGCAGCCCTCGGATGAACACTGAAGCTTTCTTT.

This chain uses TRBV11-2 with TRBJ2-1, with D hard to call. The CDR3 is 15 amino acids. V was clipped by 5 bases and J by 8 bases, with 19 bases between them. Germline CDR1 reads SGHAT; CDR2 reads FQNNGV. The CDR3 sequence: CASSPPQSGLHEQFF. The CDR3 coding sequence is TGTGCCAGCAGCCCACCTCAGTCCGGGTTACATGAGCAGTTCTTC.

This sequence joins TRBV9 and TRBJ2-1; the D call may be TRBD1 or TRBD2 (7 bases each). V lost 5 bases, J lost 4 bases, and 10 bases lay in between. The germline V gene encodes CDR1 SGDLS and CDR2 YYNGEE. This CDR3 contains 13 residues. CDR3 region: CASSQGGYNEQFF. The CDR3 DNA sequence: TGTGCCAGCAGTCAGGGGGGGTACAATGAGCAGTTCTTC.

This sequence joins TRBV4-2 and TRBJ2-1; possibly TRBD1 for D (6 bases). Germline assignment: CDR1 LGHNA and CDR2 YNFKEQ. Trimming left V 4 bases short and J 8 bases short, with 18 bases between. The CDR3 runs 15 residues. This chain's CDR3 is CASSPDLGTPHEQFF. Written as DNA, the CDR3 is TGTGCCAGCAGCCCAGACCTTGGGACACCCCATGAGCAGTTCTTC.

This rearrangement joins TRBV11-2 to TRBJ2-3, with 7 bases matching TRBD2. The CDR3 spans 13 residues. The germline CDR1 and CDR2 sequences are SGHAT and FQNNGV. Trimming at V came to 4 bases and at J to 4 bases, leaving 2 bases not matched to a gene. This CDR3 reads CASSSGGPDTQYF. CDR3 DNA: TGTGCCAGCAGCTCGGGGGGTCCAGATACGCAGTATTTT.

The rearrangement uses TRBV7-9 and TRBJ2-2; 10 nucleotides match TRBD1. The ends lost 2 bases at V and 5 bases at J; junction bases unmatched: 11. The CDR3 has 18 amino acids. CDR1 is SEHNR and CDR2 is FQNEAQ in the germline V gene (reference sequence). The CDR3 nucleotides are TGTGCCAGCAGCTTAACCCCTGGGACAGGGGTTAGGACCGGGGAGCTGTTTTTT. This encodes CASSLTPGTGVRTGELFF.

V gene TRBV6-5 combines with J gene TRBJ1-2; D remains unclear. Trimming left V 0 bases short and J 8 bases short, with 13 bases between. The CDR3 is made up of 14 amino acids. CDR1 MNHEY and CDR2 SVGAGI come from the germline V gene. In DNA, the CDR3 is TGTGCCAGCAGTTACTCGACCCTGGCGTCGGGCTACACCTTC. It codes for CASSYSTLASGYTF.

The V call is TRBV11-2, the J call TRBJ2-1, with D perhaps TRBD1 (5 bases). Trimming cost V 3 bases and J 8 bases, with 17 bases left between them. Germline V lookup: CDR1 SGHAT, CDR2 FQNNGV. The CDR3 runs 15 residues. CDR3 residues: CASSLTEGLRDEQFF. As DNA, the CDR3 is TGTGCCAGCAGCTTGACAGAAGGCCTCAGAGATGAGCAGTTCTTC.

This chain links TRBV5-4 with TRBJ2-3; the D is unclear. The CDR3 loop spans 15 amino acids. Germline-derived CDR1 and CDR2 are SGHNT and YYREEE (reference sequence). The ends were cut back, 4 bases at V and 4 bases at J, with 16 bases in the middle. The CDR3 coding sequence is TGTGCCAGCAGCAGGGCGTGGGGTGAGGCAGATACGCAGTATTTT. Translating gives CASSRAWGEADTQYF.

CDR3 coding DNA: TGTGCCAGCAGTGTCAGGGGGGGTACCTACGAGCAGTACTTC. The encoded protein is CASSVRGGTYEQYF. The rearrangement links TRBV6-1 to TRBJ2-7, with D possibly being TRBD1 or TRBD2 (7 bases each). Looked up from germline, CDR1 is MNHNS and CDR2 is SASEGT. The length of the CDR3 is 14 residues. Trimming removed 4 bases from V and 2 bases from J, with 12 bases in between.

The genes are TRBV6-5 and TRBJ2-1; D is ambiguous. Trimming took 6 bases from V and 0 from J, leaving 12 bases between them. The CDR3 has 15 residues. Germline CDR1 is MNHEY and CDR2 is SVGAGI. The CDR3 DNA reads as TGTGCCAGCAGCCGTGACGCAAGCTCCTACAATGAGCAGTTCTTC. Protein: CASSRDASSYNEQFF.

This clone occurred once. V usage is TRBV19 and J usage is TRBJ1-1; D might be TRBD1 (6 bases). The CDR3 loop spans 15 amino acids. Trimming took off 7 bases at V and 4 bases at J, with 19 bases between the two ends. Germline V CDR1 and CDR2: LNHDA, SQIVND (reference sequence). CDR3 sequence (DNA): TGTGCCAGTAAATTTTCCCACCCAGGGGTCACTGAAGCTTTCTTT. Encoded protein: CASKFSHPGVTEAFF.

This chain uses TRBV7-9 with TRBJ2-7; 9 bases align to TRBD1. Germline V gene lookup returns CDR1 SEHNR and CDR2 FQNEAQ (reference sequence). V was clipped by 4 bases and J by 6 bases; unmatched bases: 4. This CDR3 has 13 amino acids. The CDR3 is CASSSTGGLEQYF. CDR3 nucleotides: TGTGCCAGCAGCTCTACAGGGGGCCTCGAGCAGTACTTC.

This clone was observed a handful of times. The V gene is TRBV4-1, the J gene TRBJ1-2; 7 bases match TRBD1. J was trimmed by 8 bases and V by 0 bases; bases with no gene match: 6. The CDR3 contains 14 residues. Germline CDR1 and CDR2: MGHRA and YSYEKL. For the CDR3, the DNA is TGCGCCAGCAGCCAAGATCAGGGGGGGAGGGGCTACACCTTC. Protein product: CASSQDQGGRGYTF.

CDR3 in amino acids: CASSPDWGQDYGYTF. The CDR3 DNA reads TGTGCCAGCAGCCCGGACTGGGGACAGGACTATGGCTACACCTTC. The rearrangement joins TRBV7-8 to TRBJ1-2; 8 bases fit TRBD1. Looked up from germline, CDR1 is SGHVS and CDR2 is FQNEAQ. Trimming removed 5 bases from V and 3 bases from J; junction bases left unmatched: 8. This CDR3 comprises 15 residues.

This clone was counted a single time. The chain has TRBV5-1 and TRBJ2-7, with D maybe TRBD1 (6 bases). In germline, CDR1 is SGHRS, CDR2 YFSETQ. The CDR3 covers 15 residues. Trimming pared 1 base from V and 4 bases from J, leaving 15 bases between. CDR3 region: CASSLNSGAGYEQYF. The DNA of the CDR3 is TGCGCCAGCAGCTTGAATTCAGGGGCCGGTTACGAGCAGTACTTC.

By share, this clone ranks as medium-sized. V is TRBV19 and J is TRBJ1-3; 8 nucleotides align to TRBD1. J gave up 3 bases and V 6 bases, and 4 bases lay outside the gene matches. The germline V gene has CDR1 LNHDA and CDR2 SQIVND (reference sequence). This CDR3 region has 14 residues. CDR3: CASSDRGRGNTIYF. DNA of the CDR3: TGTGCCAGTAGCGACAGGGGTCGTGGAAACACCATATATTTT.

This clone was seen once. This rearrangement joins TRBV7-9 to TRBJ2-3; TRBD1 is a possible D gene (5 bases). The CDR3 is 14 amino acids. Germline V gene lookup returns CDR1 SEHNR and CDR2 FQNEAQ (reference sequence). V was cut by 8 bases and J by 2 bases, with 14 bases left in between. The CDR3 loop reads CASGLGPFTDTQYF. The CDR3 DNA is TGTGCCAGCGGGTTGGGGCCTTTCACAGATACGCAGTATTTT.

This clone has a handful of counts. V gene TRBV30 combines with J gene TRBJ1-1, with D possibly being TRBD1 (5 bases). V was pared by 0 bases and J by 10 bases, with 12 bases between. The length of the CDR3 is 12 residues. Germline loops: CDR1 GTSNPN, CDR2 SVGIG (reference sequence). The CDR3 DNA is TGTGCCTGGAGTGTATGGGGGGAAATAGCTTTCTTT. Its protein is CAWSVWGEIAFF.

Concerning this clone: With only one base between it and a far larger clone, this is likely a read error. V is TRBV11-2 and J is TRBJ2-1; D is possibly TRBD2 (5 bases). Germline V gives CDR1 SGHAT, CDR2 FQNNGV. V lost 4 bases and J 5 bases, leaving 24 bases between the germline ends. This CDR3 comprises 18 residues. The CDR3 sequence: CASSSGITAMSFHNEQFF. The CDR3 DNA follows: TGTGCCAGCAGCTCCGGGATTACAGCGATGTCTTTCCACAATGAGCAGTTCTTC.

The rearrangement uses TRBV5-4 and TRBJ2-5; D is uncertain. The ends were cut back, 0 bases at V and 1 base at J, with 7 bases in the middle. This CDR3 comprises 14 residues. CDR1 and CDR2 from the germline V gene are SGHNT and YYREEE (reference sequence). The CDR3 sequence is CASSLATLQETQYF. As DNA, the CDR3 is TGTGCCAGCAGCTTGGCGACCCTCCAAGAGACCCAGTACTTC. Full variable domain (remainder filled in from reference TRBV5-4 and TRBJ2-5): ETGVTQSPTHLIKTRGQQVTLRCSSQSGHNTVSWYQQALGQGPQFIFQYYREEENGRGNFPPRFSGLQFPNYSSELNVNALELDDSALYLCASSLATLQETQYFGPGTRLLVL.